The 32 T cell receptor beta chains presented below share a single source sample, sequenced in a study of T cell repertoires in cytomegalovirus infection. TCRdb ran MiXCR on the reads and lists one entry per CDR3 protein. The data show roughly 310,000 distinct CDR3 sequences, under 35% seen once. These receptors are not linked to any known antigen. This specimen consisted of cultured PBMCs, obtained from culture after CMV antigen stimulation. These receptor sequences come from a human donor in good health (CMV status not recorded). Some clones in this sample may be carry-over from other donors' samples.

The CDR3 loop reads CASSLVSESSTDTQYF. For the CDR3, the DNA is TGTGCCAGCAGCTTAGTGTCGGAGTCCAGCACAGATACGCAGTATTTT. The rearrangement uses TRBV7-6 and TRBJ2-3; no clear D. Germline V CDR1 and CDR2: SGHVS, FNYEAQ. V lost 1 base and J 0 bases, leaving 11 bases between the germline ends. This CDR3 has 16 residues.

Here the CDR3 reads CASRRGRSPSTDTQYF. The CDR3 DNA sequence: TGTGCCAGCAGGAGAGGCAGAAGCCCCAGCACAGATACGCAGTATTTT. This chain connects TRBV2 to TRBJ2-3; D call uncertain. The CDR3 runs to 16 residues. The germline gives CDR1 SNHLY, CDR2 FYNNEI. Trimming removed 6 bases from V and 0 bases from J, with 16 bases in between.

This clonotype was picked up a small number of times. This chain uses TRBV6-5 with TRBJ2-3; 7 bases are shared with TRBD2. The germline V gene has CDR1 MNHEY and CDR2 SVGAGI. Trimming removed 0 bases from V and 0 bases from J; junction bases left unmatched: 6. The CDR3 sequence is 17 residues long. The CDR3 region has the DNA TGTGCCAGCAGTTACTCATTTCTAGCGGCTAGCACAGATACGCAGTATTTT. Amino acid sequence: CASSYSFLAASTDTQYF.

A few counts support this clonotype. The chain carries TRBV20-1 and TRBJ1-5; 7 bases line up with TRBD1. V was clipped by 6 bases and J by 3 bases; unmatched bases: 5. CDR3 length equals 13 residues. Germline values: CDR1 DFQATT, CDR2 SNEGSKA (reference sequence). As DNA, the CDR3 is TGCAGTGCCAACAGGGGCGTCAATCAGCCCCAGCATTTT. This gives the protein CSANRGVNQPQHF.

A few counts support this clonotype. This chain joins TRBV12-3 or TRBV12-4 and TRBJ1-2; 7 nucleotides line up with TRBD1. The CDR3 spans 15 residues. Losses at the gene ends were 3 bases for V and 8 bases for J; bases not matched to a gene: 12. In DNA form, the CDR3 reads TGTGCCAGCAGTTTGGATGTGACAGGGATTTCAGGCTACACCTTC. Residues: CASSLDVTGISGYTF.

This chain connects TRBV12-3 or TRBV12-4 to TRBJ1-4; 8 bases align to TRBD1. Trimming removed 6 bases from V and 8 bases from J; junction bases left unmatched: 8. This CDR3 has 14 amino acids. CDR3 in amino acids: CASSRTGQYEKLFF. The DNA of the CDR3 is TGTGCCAGCAGCAGGACAGGGCAGTACGAAAAACTGTTTTTT.

The chain combines TRBV10-3 with TRBJ1-2; D gene ambiguous. CDR3 size: 17 residues. Trimming cost V 6 bases and J 5 bases, with 25 bases left between them. Germline V gives CDR1 ENHRY, CDR2 SYGVKD. In DNA, the CDR3 is TGTGCCATCAGGGGAAGGCAGGCTTCTTTATCGGATTATGGCTACACCTTC. Translating it yields CAIRGRQASLSDYGYTF.

The sample holds a few counts of this clonotype. The chain employs TRBV12-3 or TRBV12-4 and TRBJ2-2; TRBD2 aligns across 12 bases. V gave up 7 bases and J gave up 6 bases; unmatched junction bases: 6. This CDR3 region has 15 residues. CDR3 residues: CASIMTSGRPGELFF. CDR3 coding DNA: TGTGCCAGCATCATGACTAGCGGGAGACCCGGGGAGCTGTTTTTT.

The chain employs TRBV11-1 and TRBJ2-1; unclear D gene. V lost 4 bases, J lost 2 bases, and 9 bases lay in between. CDR3 length: 14 residues. Germline CDR1 is SGHAT and CDR2 is FQDESV (reference sequence). CDR3 amino acids: CASSSPLTYNEQFF. The CDR3 DNA sequence: TGTGCCAGCAGCTCCCCTTTGACCTACAATGAGCAGTTCTTC.

This clonotype has a single count. The V and J genes are TRBV5-6 and TRBJ2-3; D not certain. V gave up 4 bases and J gave up 2 bases, with 11 bases separating them. There are 14 residues in the CDR3. The germline V gene has CDR1 SGHDT and CDR2 YYEEEE. CDR3 residues: CASSPPRNTDTQYF. Written as DNA, the CDR3 is TGTGCCAGCAGCCCACCTCGCAACACAGATACGCAGTATTTT.

This clonotype was recorded at least ten times. V is TRBV7-2 and J is TRBJ2-1; 9 positions agree with TRBD1. The CDR3 sequence is 14 residues long. V shed 5 bases, J shed 4 bases, and the junction held 3 bases outside the gene matches. Germline-derived CDR1 and CDR2 are SGHTA and FQGNSA. The CDR3 nucleotides are TGTGCCAGCAGCCCCGGGACAGGGTACAATGAGCAGTTCTTC. It translates to CASSPGTGYNEQFF. Combining the CDR3 with reference TRBV7-2 and TRBJ2-1 gives the whole variable domain GAGVSQSPSNKVTEKGKDVELRCDPISGHTALYWYRQSLGQGLEFLIYFQGNSAPDKSGLPSDRFSAERTGGSVSTLTIQRTQQEDSAVYLCASSPGTGYNEQFFGPGTRLTVL.

The chain uses TRBV6-1 and TRBJ1-5; D remains unclear. The CDR3 is 15 amino acids. CDR1 is MNHNS, CDR2 SASEGT, per germline. Trimming left V 1 base short and J 0 bases short, with 7 bases between. CDR3 protein: CASSEGDISNQPQHF. CDR3 nucleotides: TGTGCCAGCAGTGAAGGAGATATTAGCAATCAGCCCCAGCATTTT.

The rearrangement uses TRBV7-2 and TRBJ1-1, with D unresolved. In germline, CDR1 is SGHTA, CDR2 FQGNSA. The CDR3 sequence is 13 residues long. Trimming took 3 bases from V and 5 from J, leaving 10 bases between them. CDR3 nucleotide sequence: TGTGCCAGCAGCTTTTCCAGGCAGACTGAAGCTTTCTTT. Its translation: CASSFSRQTEAFF.

The V call is TRBV7-2, the J call TRBJ2-7; TRBD2 matches at 9 bases. V was pared by 4 bases and J by 3 bases, with 7 bases of the junction left unmatched. The V gene's germline CDR1 is SGHTA and CDR2 FQGNSA. This CDR3 has 15 amino acids. CDR3 sequence (DNA): TGTGCCAGCAGCTCCTGGGGTAGCGGGAGCTACGAGCAGTACTTC. Amino acids: CASSSWGSGSYEQYF.

The CDR3 loop is CASSLGSLVQHF. CDR3 in DNA: TGTGCCAGCAGTTTGGGGAGCCTTGTCCAGCATTTT. The chain recombines TRBV7-9 with TRBJ1-5, with D unresolved. Germline V gene lookup returns CDR1 SEHNR and CDR2 FQNEAQ (reference sequence). Trimming cost V 6 bases and J 12 bases, with 15 bases left between them. The CDR3 extends over 12 amino acids.

This clonotype was seen just once. The chain employs TRBV5-1 and TRBJ1-1, with TRBD1 identical over 7 bases. V shed 4 bases and J 7 bases; nucleotides not matched to a gene: 13. The CDR3 extends over 15 amino acids. CDR1 is SGHRS, CDR2 YFSETQ, per germline. The CDR3 nucleotides read TGCGCCAGCAGCGTCGGGACAGCCGGTTCTTTTGAAGCTTTCTTT. Encoded protein: CASSVGTAGSFEAFF.

This clonotype was observed a few times. The gene calls are TRBV7-6 and TRBJ1-3; the D is unclear. Germline V gene data show CDR1 as SGHVS and CDR2 as FNYEAQ. This CDR3 has 13 amino acids. V was trimmed by 5 bases and J by 3 bases, leaving 8 bases between them. The CDR3 region has the DNA TGTGCCAGCAGCCCCCGGAATGGAAACACCATATATTTT. It is translated as CASSPRNGNTIYF.

This sequence joins TRBV7-6 and TRBJ1-5; D not resolved. V gave up 0 bases and J gave up 0 bases, with 9 bases separating them. The CDR3 runs 16 residues. Germline V gives CDR1 SGHVS, CDR2 FNYEAQ. CDR3 nucleotide sequence: TGTGCCAGCAGCTTAGCAACGGGTGATAGCAATCAGCCCCAGCATTTT. Its translation: CASSLATGDSNQPQHF. Full variable domain (missing parts from reference TRBV7-6 and TRBJ1-5): GAGVSQSPRYKVTKRGQDVALRCDPISGHVSLYWYRQALGQGPEFLTYFNYEAQQDKSGLPNDRFSAERPEGSISTLTIQRTEQRDSAMYRCASSLATGDSNQPQHFGDGTRLSIL.

V and J are TRBV12-3 or TRBV12-4 and TRBJ1-5; D uncertain. CDR3 length: 13 amino acids. Trimming removed 5 bases at V and 7 bases at J, with 12 bases between. The CDR3 sequence: CASSRRPGQPQHF. The CDR3 nucleotides read TGTGCCAGCAGTCGCCGACCCGGGCAGCCCCAGCATTTT.

J is TRBJ1-1 and V is TRBV30; TRBD1 aligns across 10 bases. The CDR3 length is 18 residues. V lost 4 bases to trimming and J lost 0 bases; unmatched junction nucleotides: 14. Germline V gene data show CDR1 as GTSNPN and CDR2 as SVGIG (reference sequence). CDR3 nucleotide sequence: TGTGCCTGGACCAAAATGGGACAGGGGCTGATAATGAACACTGAAGCTTTCTTT. It is translated as CAWTKMGQGLIMNTEAFF.

In this sample, this clonotype turned up many times. V gene TRBV6-1 combines with J gene TRBJ2-4, with unresolved D. Germline CDR1 MNHNS, CDR2 SASEGT. V gave up 5 bases and J gave up 1 base, with 12 bases separating them. The CDR3 runs to 15 residues. In DNA, the CDR3 is TGTGCCAGCAGTTCGCACATTGAGGCCAAAAACATTCAGTACTTC. Protein: CASSSHIEAKNIQYF.

This clonotype was recorded at least ten times. The genes are TRBV7-2 and TRBJ2-3; TRBD1 aligns across 8 bases. The germline gives CDR1 SGHTA, CDR2 FQGNSA. Trimming took 4 bases from V and 11 from J; bases not matched to a gene: 8. The CDR3 length is 13 residues. The CDR3 loop is CASSSHPGTGQYF. Written as DNA, the CDR3 is TGTGCCAGCAGCTCTCACCCCGGGACAGGGCAGTATTTT.

V is TRBV7-9 and J is TRBJ2-7; 9 nucleotides line up with TRBD1. The ends lost 3 bases at V and 3 bases at J; junction bases unmatched: 3. The germline V gene encodes CDR1 SEHNR and CDR2 FQNEAQ (reference sequence). The CDR3 totals 14 residues. The CDR3 reads CASSLGTGIYEQYF. The CDR3, as DNA: TGTGCCAGCAGCTTGGGGACAGGGATCTACGAGCAGTACTTC.

This clonotype appeared a few times. The chain uses TRBV7-8 and TRBJ2-4; 9 nucleotides agree with TRBD1. Germline CDR1 and CDR2: SGHVS and FQNEAQ. The V gene end was trimmed by 5 bases and the J gene end by 0 bases; junction bases not matched to a gene: 8. The CDR3 totals 17 residues. The CDR3: CASSPPGTGLAKNIQYF. The CDR3 DNA reads TGTGCCAGCAGCCCGCCCGGGACAGGGCTAGCCAAAAACATTCAGTACTTC.

This clonotype has just one count. The chain couples TRBV19 to TRBJ2-2, with TRBD1 as a possible D gene (6 bases). The germline V gene encodes CDR1 LNHDA and CDR2 SQIVND (reference sequence). Trimming took 5 bases from V and 3 from J, leaving 10 bases between them. CDR3 length equals 14 residues. CDR3 loop: CASSSTGYTGELFF. The CDR3 DNA sequence: TGTGCCAGTAGTTCGACAGGATACACCGGGGAGCTGTTTTTT.

This clonotype was seen a few times. CDR3: CSASGRAYNEQFF. Written as DNA, the CDR3 is TGCAGCGCTTCCGGGAGGGCCTACAATGAGCAGTTCTTC. The genes are TRBV29-1 and TRBJ2-1; 8 bases are shared with TRBD2. The ends lost 7 bases at V and 2 bases at J; junction bases unmatched: 4. CDR3 length equals 13 residues. Per germline, CDR1 SQVTM and CDR2 ANQGSEA.

This clonotype has just a few counts. The V call is TRBV7-2, the J call TRBJ2-7; 10 positions match TRBD1. Germline loops: CDR1 SGHTA, CDR2 FQGNSA. CDR3 length equals 15 residues. The J segment lost 3 bases and the V segment lost 5 bases, leaving 7 bases of the junction unmatched. The CDR3 nucleotides read TGTGCCAGCAGCCCCGTGGGGACAGGGGACTACGAGCAGTACTTC. This gives the protein CASSPVGTGDYEQYF. The entire variable domain, with the rest obtained from reference TRBV7-2 and TRBJ2-7, is as follows: GAGVSQSPSNKVTEKGKDVELRCDPISGHTALYWYRQSLGQGLEFLIYFQGNSAPDKSGLPSDRFSAERTGGSVSTLTIQRTQQEDSAVYLCASSPVGTGDYEQYFGPGTRLTVT.

The chain uses TRBV5-1 and TRBJ2-1; 13 bases fit TRBD2. V trimming: 3 bases; J trimming: 6 bases; junction bases outside the gene matches: 6. CDR1 SGHRS and CDR2 YFSETQ come from the germline V gene. CDR3 length equals 16 residues. CDR3 bases: TGCGCCAGCAGCTCGGGACTAGCGGGAACATTCAATGAGCAGTTCTTC. Protein: CASSSGLAGTFNEQFF.

The V call is TRBV20-1, the J call TRBJ2-7; TRBD1 agrees at 12 bases. The V and J ends lost 4 bases and 7 bases, in that order; junction bases with no gene match: 8. The CDR3 loop spans 14 amino acids. The germline CDR1 and CDR2 sequences are DFQATT and SNEGSKA (reference sequence). DNA for the CDR3: TGCAGTGCTATTCCCGGGACAGGGGGCGGTGAGCAGTACTTC. It translates to CSAIPGTGGGEQYF.

This clonotype is a singleton in its sample. This chain connects TRBV25-1 to TRBJ2-7; a weak D match, TRBD1 (5 bases). The V and J ends lost 3 bases and 3 bases respectively, with 12 bases between them. The CDR3 has 14 amino acids. Germline values: CDR1 MGHDK, CDR2 SYGVNS. The CDR3: CASSDEQVFYEQYF. CDR3 DNA sequence: TGTGCCAGCAGTGATGAACAGGTCTTCTACGAGCAGTACTTC.

The chain is built from TRBV7-2 and TRBJ1-4; possibly TRBD1 for D (6 bases). The CDR3 has 13 residues. Between the trimmed V and J ends, which lost 8 bases and 7 bases, there was a span of 14 bases. Per the germline V gene, CDR1 is SGHTA and CDR2 is FQGNSA. CDR3 sequence reads: CASSTGRGEKLFF. The CDR3 region has the DNA TGTGCCAGCTCGACAGGACGTGGTGAAAAACTGTTTTTT.

J is TRBJ2-4 and V is TRBV7-9, with 9 positions matching TRBD1. V dropped 1 base and J dropped 7; count of bases not matched to a gene: 2. This CDR3 has 14 amino acids. Germline CDR1 SEHNR, CDR2 FQNEAQ (reference sequence). The CDR3 sequence is CASSLVDRGNIQYF. The CDR3 DNA follows: TGTGCCAGCAGCTTAGTCGACAGGGGGAACATTCAGTACTTC.